What follows is one T cell receptor beta chain and its context. These data are taken from a study of blood T cell repertoires in COVID-19. This CDR3 is 15 amino acids long. Trimming left V 1 base short and J 8 bases short, with 17 bases between. CDR1 LGHDT and CDR2 YNNKEL come from the germline V gene (reference sequence). Here immunoSEQ multiplex PCR was the method, and the copy in TCRdb shows in-frame clones only, minus some. The table has roughly 36,000 clones, around 87% seen once; the top ten hold about a tenth. Sequenced input: peripheral blood. This rearrangement joins TRBV3-1 (or the pseudogene TRBV3-2) to TRBJ1-2, with no clear D. This clonotype was sampled from a man of 80 years or more with active COVID-19. The CDR3 coding sequence is TGTGCCAGCAGCCAAGGGTTGCAGGCTCCCTGGGGCTACACCTTC. Encoded protein: CASSQGLQAPWGYTF.